Listed below are T cell receptor beta chains from one sample, sequenced in a study of blood T cell repertoires in COVID-19. Assay: immunoSEQ multiplex PCR; the TCRdb copy retains only in-frame clones and omits some. This table has 200,000 to 250,000 clones, 75% to 90% appearing once. The sequenced sample was peripheral blood. These receptors were taken from a human donor in a cohort sampled during active COVID-19. Each CDR3 is given with its conserved first and last residue. The D gene is left open where the match is weak. Clone size appears in some rows only: once, few, many, or a class for an expanded clone.

>-|TRBV7-9|TRBJ2-2|-
CASSLGRNTGELFF
TGTGCCAGCAGCTTAGGCAGGAACACCGGGGAGCTGTTTTTT
>-|TRBV10-3|TRBJ2-1|-
CAISERAGEQFF
TGTGCCATCAGTGAGCGTGCGGGTGAGCAGTTCTTC
>-|TRBV9|TRBJ2-3|TRBD2
CASSVSPSGDSYTQYF
TGTGCCAGCAGCGTATCTCCTAGCGGGGACTCGTATACGCAGTATTTT
>-|TRBV5-5|TRBJ1-2|-
CASSLISGEDGYTF
TGTGCCAGCAGCTTGATCTCTGGGGAGGACGGCTACACCTTC
>-|TRBV5-6|TRBJ2-1|TRBD1
CASSDRVLNEQFF
TGTGCCAGCAGCGACAGGGTCCTGAATGAGCAGTTCTTC
>once|TRBV25-1|TRBJ2-7|-
CASSRGGLYGQYF
TGTGCCAGCAGTCGCGGGGGCCTCTACGGGCAGTACTTC
>-|TRBV5-6|TRBJ2-5|TRBD2
CASSPLAGGRGETQYF
TGTGCCAGCAGCCCCCTAGCGGGAGGGCGCGGGGAGACCCAGTACTTC
>-|TRBV30|TRBJ1-3|TRBD1
CAWSVRRTGGSSSGNTIYF
TGTGCCTGGAGTGTACGGAGGACAGGGGGCTCGAGCTCTGGAAACACCATATATTTT
>-|TRBV4-3|TRBJ2-3|-
CASSQAPGTRTDTQYF
TGCGCCAGCAGCCAAGCCCCCGGGACTCGCACAGATACGCAGTATTTT
>-|TRBV19|TRBJ2-5|-
CASSTPRVRGWETQYF
TGTGCCAGTAGCACACCCCGAGTCAGGGGATGGGAGACCCAGTACTTC
>-|TRBV29-1|TRBJ2-1|TRBD2
CSVYRDYYNEQFF
TGCAGCGTCTACCGGGACTACTACAATGAGCAGTTCTTC
>-|TRBV28|TRBJ1-2|TRBD1
CASSLGGTGGDYGYTF
TGTGCCAGCAGTTTAGGGGGGACAGGGGGCGACTATGGCTACACCTTC
>-|TRBV7-2|TRBJ1-2|TRBD1
CASSRGGQRINYGYTF
TGTGCCAGCAGCCGGGGGGGACAGAGGATTAACTATGGCTACACCTTC
>-|TRBV28|TRBJ2-7|TRBD1
CASSSGTVPYEQYF
TGTGCCAGCAGTTCCGGGACAGTACCCTACGAGCAGTACTTC
>-|TRBV27|TRBJ2-7|TRBD2
CASRGGFDRPPYEQYF
TGTGCCAGCCGGGGAGGGTTTGATCGCCCTCCCTACGAGCAGTACTTC
>-|TRBV4-2|TRBJ2-3|TRBD2
CASSRDGSSGRAGADTQYF
TGTGCCAGCAGCCGGGACGGGTCTAGCGGGAGGGCCGGTGCAGATACGCAGTATTTT
>once|TRBV27|TRBJ1-2|TRBD1
CASSSGTGGGYGYTF
TGTGCCAGCAGTTCCGGGACAGGGGGCGGCTATGGCTACACCTTC
>-|TRBV7-3|TRBJ2-5|-
CASSLGLGLGQETQYF
TGTGCCAGCAGCTTAGGCTTGGGCCTGGGGCAGGAGACCCAGTACTTC
>-|TRBV27|TRBJ1-1|TRBD1
CASRSRQGGTEAFF
TGTGCCAGCAGGTCTAGACAGGGTGGGACTGAAGCTTTCTTT
>-|TRBV13|TRBJ1-2|TRBD1
CASSLRGSETGEYGYTF
TGTGCCAGCAGCTTAAGGGGGTCCGAAACAGGGGAGTATGGCTACACCTTC
>few|TRBV4-3|TRBJ1-2|TRBD1
CASSQANRGRDYGYTF
TGCGCCAGCAGCCAAGCCAACAGGGGGCGAGACTATGGCTACACCTTC
>-|TRBV28|TRBJ2-7|TRBD1
CASSFLPGTVKYEQYF
TGTGCCAGCAGTTTTTTACCCGGGACAGTGAAGTACGAGCAGTACTTC
>-|TRBV19|TRBJ1-5|TRBD1
CASSGQGSHPQHF
TGTGCCAGTAGCGGACAGGGGAGTCATCCCCAGCATTTT
>-|TRBV6-2/TRBV6-3|TRBJ2-7|-
CASSYSRRGSSYEQYF
TGTGCCAGCAGTTACTCTAGGCGGGGTAGCTCCTACGAGCAGTACTTC
>-|TRBV10-3|TRBJ2-1|-
CAISVELGEQFF
TGTGCCATCAGTGTCGAACTCGGTGAGCAGTTCTTC
>-|TRBV14|TRBJ2-7|-
CASSQGYGSYEQYF
TGTGCCAGCAGCCAAGGGTACGGGAGCTACGAGCAGTACTTC
>-|TRBV7-9|TRBJ1-5|-
CASTLTAGPNQPQHF
TGTGCCAGCACCTTAACGGCGGGGCCGAATCAGCCCCAGCATTTT
>-|TRBV7-2|TRBJ2-7|TRBD1
CASSPRTGGSYEQYF
TGTGCCAGCAGCCCCAGGACAGGGGGCTCCTACGAGCAGTACTTC
>few|TRBV30|TRBJ2-1|-
CAWSVGRYNEQFF
TGTGCCTGGAGTGTGGGCAGGTACAATGAGCAGTTCTTC
>-|TRBV6-2/TRBV6-3|TRBJ2-1|-
CASSAGVYEQFF
TGTGCCAGCAGTGCTGGAGTGTATGAGCAGTTCTTC
>-|TRBV9|TRBJ1-2|TRBD1
CASSSGQGDGYTF
TGTGCCAGCAGCTCTGGACAGGGAGATGGCTACACCTTC
>-|TRBV4-3|TRBJ2-7|TRBD2
CASRQTSGSAYEQYF
TGCGCCAGCCGCCAAACTAGCGGGAGTGCCTACGAGCAGTACTTC
>-|TRBV27|TRBJ2-7|TRBD2
CASRPSGSVSYEQYF
TGTGCCAGCAGACCTAGCGGGAGTGTTTCCTACGAGCAGTACTTC